This note documents a single T cell receptor (beta chain) sequence. The antigen it recognizes is unknown. No base-level quality is on record; no much larger clone is a single base apart. The data originate from a study of neoadjuvant anti-PD-1 for oral cavity cancer (TCRdb year 2021). For context, the study as a whole: Before undergoing curative-intent surgical resection, most patients got three to four biweekly nivolumab doses at 3 mg/kg. A fourth nivolumab dose was given around day 43 to patients without progression, and definitive surgical resection was performed in those patients on days 50-56. Under RECIST 1.1, a patient counted as a responder if showing complete response, partial response or stable disease, and as a non-responder if showing progression. A roughly 35% response rate was observed in the parent correlative cohort, in which more than 9 patients were included. Summary of the overall study and its limitations: After neoadjuvant nivolumab, non-responders showed significantly higher T cell clonality (Gini index) in PBMCs than responders did. The TCR analyses had only a few patients in each response group, and the authors called for validation in larger cohorts. Higher pretreatment blood TCRbeta clonality and lower post-treatment tumor TCRbeta clonality were correlated with higher pretreatment blood Treg/Th17 ratios.

The intended sense of this specimen's time point label: before neoadjuvant nivolumab. Patients were newly diagnosed with stage II-IVA oral cavity squamous cell carcinoma and had received no prior systemic or radiation treatment. Everyone in the cohort had locally advanced, HPV-negative oral cavity squamous cell carcinoma. No culture maintenance or expansion was done, as the peripheral blood mononuclear cells went straight to analysis. The samples were drawn from a longitudinal correlative study tied to a single-arm phase II trial testing neoadjuvant nivolumab in oral cavity squamous cell carcinoma. Genomic DNA-based TCRbeta sequencing was performed on subject-matched pre- and post-treatment PBMCs and tumors from three responders and three non-responders. Peripheral blood mononuclear cells were collected once before nivolumab treatment and again after treatment, at the time of surgery. The Maxwell RSC DNA from Cells kit was used to extract genomic DNA from PBMCs.

For deep sequencing, each PBMC sample was run in six replicates, with libraries mostly built from about 0.45 ug of input genomic DNA. The immunoSEQ hsTCRbeta kit was used to prepare TCRbeta libraries, following the manufacturer's instructions. The finished libraries were brought together in one pool at approximately 3.2 nM, which was then read using an Illumina NovaSeq 6000 S4 flow cell. The study's processing was this. Raw data preprocessing and quality control were performed with the immunoSEQ Analyzer. The analysis was restricted to productive rearrangements, with each unique CDR3 amino acid sequence defining a clonotype. Repertoire clonality was estimated as the Gini-Simpson index, which was computed with the R package tcR. Student's t test was used to compare Gini indices, while Pearson correlation assessed associations with tumor size change. Here the immuneACCESS table is served through TCRdb, limited to in-frame sequences with V and J called. Missing clones are a known gap in these copies; in checked studies unresolved V genes cover under half, and the rest lacks a known reason. That table gives V, J and clone size, and the DNA gave D and trimming. For this sample the table gives 60,000 to 75,000 clones, of which more than 60% were detected only once. Just over 2.5% of the sample is held by the ten biggest clonotypes.

Sequencing used PBMCs, obtained before nivolumab (anti-PD-1) treatment. The TCR comes from a person between 40 and 85 years old with oral cavity squamous cell carcinoma.

The CDR3 protein sequence reads: CASNRVGRNTEAFF. The DNA reads TGTGCCAGCAATAGGGTTGGTCGGAATACTGAAGCTTTCTTT. Recombination linked TRBV25-1 to TRBJ1-1; the D gene lacks a confident call. The CDR3 runs 14 amino acids, cysteine and phenylalanine included. Left in the record is the CDR3 DNA by itself, 42 bases read in frame from the first base. CDR1 MGHDK and CDR2 SYGVNS are derived from the germline V gene. The trim is 7 bases for V and 5 bases for J, with a gap of 17 bases between the germline ends.